Below are 2 T cell receptor beta chains sequenced from a single sample in a study of T-cell reconstitution after alpha-beta-depleted transplantation in children. Unique molecular identifiers were used to barcode this TCRbeta library. TCRdb used MiXCR to reprocess the PCR reads, holding one entry per CDR3 protein. This sample has roughly 500,000 distinct CDR3 sequences, with about a sixth found just once. The starting material was PBMCs from the stem cell graft donor, obtained from the stem cell graft. These receptors all come from a human donor who donated a stem cell graft to a child with acute lymphoblastic leukemia.

The chain combines TRBV9 with TRBJ1-5; D unresolved. The CDR3 length is 15 residues. CDR1 SGDLS and CDR2 YYNGEE come from the germline V gene. Deletions cut 2 bases from V and 3 bases from J, with 12 bases between. The chain's CDR3 is CASSVARAANQPQHF. CDR3 DNA: TGTGCCAGCAGCGTCGCTAGGGCCGCCAATCAGCCCCAGCATTTT.

The chain links TRBV7-7 to TRBJ2-1, with TRBD2 matching over 7 bases. This CDR3 region has 15 residues. From germline, CDR1 is SSHAT and CDR2 FNYEAQ (reference sequence). The trim removed 0 bases at V and 1 base at J, leaving 0 bases unmatched. The CDR3 bases are TGTGCCAGCAGCTTAGCACTAGCGTCCTACAATGAGCAGTTCTTC. Translation gives CASSLALASYNEQFF.